This T cell receptor beta chain was captured in a study of blood T cell repertoires in COVID-19. Only in-frame clones appear in the TCRdb table, and some are missing; sequencing was by immunoSEQ multiplex PCR. The sample contains around 200,000 clones, around 84% of which appear only once. CDR1 and CDR2 from the germline V gene are MNHEY and SVGEGT. V shed 5 bases and J shed 3 bases, with 8 bases lying between them. CDR3 length: 12 amino acids. This chain uses TRBV6-2 or TRBV6-3 with TRBJ2-7; perhaps TRBD1 as D (5 bases). The clonotype comes from an elderly woman with acute or convalescent COVID-19. The sequencing input was peripheral blood. The CDR3 is CASSTTVYEQYF. The CDR3 nucleotides are TGTGCCAGCAGTACGACAGTCTACGAGCAGTACTTC.